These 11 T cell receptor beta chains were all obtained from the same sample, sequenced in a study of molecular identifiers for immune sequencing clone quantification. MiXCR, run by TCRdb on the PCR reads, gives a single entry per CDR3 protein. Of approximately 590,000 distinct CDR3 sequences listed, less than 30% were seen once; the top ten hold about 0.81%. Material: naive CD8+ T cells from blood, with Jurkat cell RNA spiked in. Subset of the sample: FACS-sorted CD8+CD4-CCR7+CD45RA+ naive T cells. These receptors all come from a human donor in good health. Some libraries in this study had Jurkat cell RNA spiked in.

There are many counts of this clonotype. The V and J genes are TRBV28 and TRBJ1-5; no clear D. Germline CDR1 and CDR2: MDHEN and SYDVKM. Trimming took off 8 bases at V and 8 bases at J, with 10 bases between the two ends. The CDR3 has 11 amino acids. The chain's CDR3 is CASGGLEPQHF. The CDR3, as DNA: TGTGCCAGCGGAGGTTTGGAGCCCCAGCATTTT. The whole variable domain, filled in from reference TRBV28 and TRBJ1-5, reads DVKVTQSSRYLVKRTGEKVFLECVQDMDHENMFWYRQDPGLGLRLIYFSYDVKMKEKGDIPEGYSVSREKKERFSLILESASTNQTSMYLCASGGLEPQHFGDGTRLSIL.

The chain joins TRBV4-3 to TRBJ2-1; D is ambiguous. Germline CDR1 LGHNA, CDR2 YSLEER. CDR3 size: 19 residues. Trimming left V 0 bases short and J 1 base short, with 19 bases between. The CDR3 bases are TGCGCCAGCAGCCAAGATCTAAAAAAGGCAGGAGTATCCTACAATGAGCAGTTCTTC. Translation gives CASSQDLKKAGVSYNEQFF.

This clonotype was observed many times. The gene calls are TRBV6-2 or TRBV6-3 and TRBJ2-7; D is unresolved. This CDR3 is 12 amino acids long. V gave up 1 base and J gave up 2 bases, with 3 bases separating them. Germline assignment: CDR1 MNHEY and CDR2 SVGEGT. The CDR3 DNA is TGTGCCAGCAGTTACTGGGCCTACGAGCAGTACTTC. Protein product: CASSYWAYEQYF.

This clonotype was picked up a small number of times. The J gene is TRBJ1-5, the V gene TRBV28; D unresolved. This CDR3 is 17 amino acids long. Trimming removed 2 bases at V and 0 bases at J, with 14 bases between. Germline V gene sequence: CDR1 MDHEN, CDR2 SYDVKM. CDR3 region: CASSLIGRKYSNQPQHF. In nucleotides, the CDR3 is TGTGCCAGCAGTTTAATCGGGCGGAAGTATAGCAATCAGCCCCAGCATTTT.

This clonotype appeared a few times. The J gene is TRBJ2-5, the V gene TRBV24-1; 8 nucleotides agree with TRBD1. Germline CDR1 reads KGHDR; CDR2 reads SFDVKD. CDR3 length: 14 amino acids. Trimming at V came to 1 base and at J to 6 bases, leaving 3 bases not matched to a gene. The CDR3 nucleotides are TGTGCCACCAGTGATTTCCAGGGGGCGAAGACCCAGTACTTC. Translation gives CATSDFQGAKTQYF.

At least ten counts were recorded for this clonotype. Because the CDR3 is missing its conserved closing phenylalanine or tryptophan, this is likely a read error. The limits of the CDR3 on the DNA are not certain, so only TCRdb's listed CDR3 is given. The CDR3 spells CASSTGPNR. V and J are TRBV21-1 and TRBJ2-7; the D call TRBD2 from the table was never checked on the DNA. TRBV21-1 is marked as a pseudogene. The CDR3 is 9 amino acids in total, end residues counted.

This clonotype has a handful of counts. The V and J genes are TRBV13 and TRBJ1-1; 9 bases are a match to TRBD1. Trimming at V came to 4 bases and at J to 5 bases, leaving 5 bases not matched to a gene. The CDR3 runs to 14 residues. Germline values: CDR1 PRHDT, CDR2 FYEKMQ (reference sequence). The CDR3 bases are TGTGCCAGCAGCTCAGGGACAGGGATAACTGAAGCTTTCTTT. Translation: CASSSGTGITEAFF.

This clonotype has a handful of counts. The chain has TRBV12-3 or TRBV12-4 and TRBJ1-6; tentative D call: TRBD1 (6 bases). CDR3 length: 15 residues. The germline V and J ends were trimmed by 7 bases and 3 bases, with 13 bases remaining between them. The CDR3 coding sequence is TGTGCCAGCACCTTGGGGGGGCTCTATAATTCACCCCTCCACTTT. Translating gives CASTLGGLYNSPLHF.

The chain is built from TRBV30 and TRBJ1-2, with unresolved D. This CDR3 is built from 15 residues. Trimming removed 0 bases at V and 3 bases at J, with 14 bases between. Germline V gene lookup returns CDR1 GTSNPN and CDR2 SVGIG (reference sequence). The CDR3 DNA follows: TGTGCCTGGAGTGTCGACGTCCCGATCTACTATGGCTACACCTTC. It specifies CAWSVDVPIYYGYTF.

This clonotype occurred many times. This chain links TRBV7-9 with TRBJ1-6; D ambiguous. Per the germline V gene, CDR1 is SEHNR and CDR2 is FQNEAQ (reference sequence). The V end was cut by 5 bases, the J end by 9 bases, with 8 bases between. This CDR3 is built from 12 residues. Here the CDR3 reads CASSAGSSPLHF. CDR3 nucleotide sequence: TGTGCCAGCAGCGCGGGGAGTTCACCCCTCCACTTT.

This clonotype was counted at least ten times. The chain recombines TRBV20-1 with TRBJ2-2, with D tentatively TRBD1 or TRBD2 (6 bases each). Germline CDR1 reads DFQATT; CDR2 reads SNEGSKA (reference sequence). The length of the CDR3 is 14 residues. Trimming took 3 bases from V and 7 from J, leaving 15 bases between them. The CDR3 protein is CSARDYEGGGELFF. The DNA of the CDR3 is TGCAGTGCTAGGGACTATGAGGGGGGCGGGGAGCTGTTTTTT.